This T cell receptor (beta chain) came from a study of lymphopenia after photon versus proton radiotherapy. Here immunoSEQ multiplex PCR was the method, and the copy in TCRdb shows in-frame clones only, minus some. Here the sample spans about 42,000 clones, over 75% being singletons. Germline assignment: CDR1 SGHVS and CDR2 FQNEAQ. The CDR3 spans 15 residues. V was clipped by 5 bases and J by 2 bases; unmatched bases: 5. V gene TRBV7-8 combines with J gene TRBJ2-3, with 9 positions matching TRBD1. This receptor was obtained from a woman in her seventies with pancreatic cancer. This specimen consisted of peripheral blood, obtained from a patient treated with proton-based radiotherapy. The CDR3 sequence: CASSPRQGVTDTQYF. CDR3 sequence (DNA): TGTGCCAGCAGCCCCAGACAGGGGGTCACAGATACGCAGTATTTT.